This TCR beta chain is from a study of liver allograft versus peripheral blood T cells. Study-wide context: Blood and transplanted-liver T cell receptor repertoires from recipients were compared.

Germline V lookup: CDR1 SEHNR, CDR2 FQNEAQ (reference sequence). The CDR3 covers 13 residues. Trimming took off 6 bases at V and 1 base at J, with 9 bases between the two ends. One entry per CDR3 protein results from TCRdb running MiXCR on the reads. The repertoire has about 5,200 distinct CDR3 sequences, less than 20% of them found once; the top ten carry approximately 50%. The table lists this clonotype with many counts. Its target is unknown. Findings of the study overall: Peripheral blood reportedly held T cell receptor repertoires that differed from those inside liver allografts.

The chain employs TRBV7-9 and TRBJ1-1; unclear D gene. The TCR sequence derives from a human patient who had a liver transplant. The graft donor may have contributed some T cells. In DNA, the CDR3 is TGTGCCAGCAGTTTGACGGAGAACACTGAAGCTTTCTTT. Its translation is CASSLTENTEAFF.